The present TCR beta chain was sequenced within a study of T-cell reconstitution after alpha-beta-depleted transplantation in children. Trimming cost V 2 bases and J 6 bases, with 14 bases left between them. Germline values: CDR1 KGHSH, CDR2 LQKENI. The CDR3 sequence is 14 residues long. Preparation of the TCRbeta library involved a method that used unique molecular identifiers. TCRdb independently ran MiXCR on the PCR reads; one entry per CDR3 protein. Here the sample spans about 830,000 distinct CDR3 sequences, 16% being singletons. About this clonotype: Its cognate antigen is unknown.

Overall study results and limits: Reportedly, roughly two months post-transplant, alpha-beta T cells arose from several hundred expanded graft clones. Diversity and T-cell counts at one year after transplant derived mostly from new T cells. Several patients had high TCRbeta diversity at day 60; it came from surviving recipient T cells and thymic progenitors.

The sequencing used PBMCs, mostly from graft donor cells, collected 360 days after TCRalphabeta/CD19-depleted stem cell transplant. The source of this sequence is a male patient between 10 and 17 years old who had a stem cell transplant for acute lymphoblastic leukemia, so the T cells may come from the graft donor. The chain uses TRBV18 and TRBJ2-7; D is perhaps TRBD2 (5 bases). The CDR3 bases are TGTGCCAGCTCACCATCGGGGTGGGGTTTCGAGCAGTACTTC. This encodes CASSPSGWGFEQYF.